The 28 T cell receptor beta chains below were found in one sample sequenced in a study of CD8 T cell repertoires and HIV-1 epitope variants. The assay was immunoSEQ multiplex PCR, and TCRdb's table has in-frame clones only and misses some. The sample lists about 4,700 clones; approximately 71% were seen once. No antigens are known for them. Specimen: cultured CD8+ T cells derived from PBMCs. The receptor set was obtained from a male donor with HIV.

J is TRBJ2-3 and V is TRBV4-2, with D unclear. Trimming removed 3 bases from V and 4 bases from J, with 17 bases in between. The germline V gene encodes CDR1 LGHNA and CDR2 YNFKEQ. This CDR3 contains 16 residues. The CDR3: CASSHYDLASADTQYF. The CDR3 DNA reads TGTGCCAGCAGCCACTACGATTTGGCCTCGGCAGATACGCAGTATTTT.

The chain employs TRBV7-9 and TRBJ2-7; 9 bases line up with TRBD1. CDR1 and CDR2 from the germline V gene are SEHNR and FQNEAQ (reference sequence). Trimming cost V 6 bases and J 3 bases; bases outside gene matches: 9. CDR3 length equals 15 residues. The CDR3: CASSYPETGGYEQYF. Written as DNA, the CDR3 is TGTGCCAGCAGTTACCCCGAGACAGGGGGCTACGAGCAGTACTTC.

Comments on this clone: Other nucleotide sequences from this sample produce the same CDR3. The genes are TRBV5-4 and TRBJ2-7; 9 bases align to TRBD1. Germline lookup yields CDR1 SGHNT and CDR2 YYREEE (reference sequence). The CDR3 sequence is 14 residues long. Germline trimming cut 2 bases from V and 1 base from J; bases unmatched to any gene: 1. The CDR3 DNA is TGTGCCAGCAGCTTTGGACAGGGGTCCTACGAGCAGTACTTC. Protein product: CASSFGQGSYEQYF. Full variable domain (outside the CDR3, taken from reference TRBV5-4 and TRBJ2-7): ETGVTQSPTHLIKTRGQQVTLRCSSQSGHNTVSWYQQALGQGPQFIFQYYREEENGRGNFPPRFSGLQFPNYSSELNVNALELDDSALYLCASSFGQGSYEQYFGPGTRLTVT.

The rearrangement uses TRBV9 and TRBJ2-3; a weak D match, TRBD1 (5 bases). CDR1 and CDR2 from the germline V gene are SGDLS and YYNGEE. The CDR3 consists of 15 residues. Trimming left V 0 bases short and J 3 bases short, with 11 bases between. DNA for the CDR3: TGTGCCAGCAGCGTAGGGGGCCTGGGGACAGATACGCAGTATTTT. It codes for CASSVGGLGTDTQYF.

The CDR3 DNA follows: TGTGCCAGTAGTATAACGGGGCAGGGAGGAACCTACAATGAGCAGTTCTTC. Protein product: CASSITGQGGTYNEQFF. V is TRBV19 and J is TRBJ2-1; possibly TRBD2 for D (6 bases). The CDR3 contains 17 residues. CDR1 is LNHDA, CDR2 SQIVND, per germline (reference sequence). The V and J ends lost 2 bases and 2 bases respectively, with 16 bases between them.

V and J are TRBV15 and TRBJ2-3, with TRBD2 matching over 13 bases. Germline V gene lookup returns CDR1 LNHNV and CDR2 YYDKDF (reference sequence). CDR3 length equals 15 residues. Trimming removed 3 bases from V and 4 bases from J; junction bases left unmatched: 1. CDR3: CATSSTSGGADTQYF. DNA for the CDR3: TGTGCCACCAGCAGTACTAGCGGGGGGGCAGATACGCAGTATTTT. Filled out from reference TRBV15 and TRBJ2-3, the complete variable domain reads DAMVIQNPRYQVTQFGKPVTLSCSQTLNHNVMYWYQQKSSQAPKLLFHYYDKDFNNEADTPDNFQSRRPNTSFCFLDIRSPGLGDTAMYLCATSSTSGGADTQYFGPGTRLTVL.

The chain recombines TRBV28 with TRBJ2-1; 7 bases agree with TRBD2. Germline CDR1 reads MDHEN; CDR2 reads SYDVKM. The CDR3 has 15 amino acids. V lost 8 bases to trimming and J lost 5 bases; unmatched junction nucleotides: 12. CDR3 sequence (DNA): TGTGCCAGCGGCGGTGACGGGGGAGGGAACAATGAGCAGTTCTTC. Residues: CASGGDGGGNNEQFF.

CDR3 protein: CASSLQVPGEGYTF. The CDR3, as DNA: TGTGCCAGCAGCTTACAGGTGCCAGGGGAAGGCTACACCTTC. The V call is TRBV7-6, the J call TRBJ1-2, with D perhaps TRBD1 (6 bases). CDR1 and CDR2 (germline): SGHVS, FNYEAQ. The length of the CDR3 is 14 residues. With 2 bases removed from V and 8 bases from J, the gap between germline ends came to 15 bases. Looking up the rest from reference TRBV7-6 and TRBJ1-2 gives the full variable domain: GAGVSQSPRYKVTKRGQDVALRCDPISGHVSLYWYRQALGQGPEFLTYFNYEAQQDKSGLPNDRFSAERPEGSISTLTIQRTEQRDSAMYRCASSLQVPGEGYTFGSGTRLTVV.

This clone came up once. The V and J genes are TRBV28 and TRBJ2-5, with 7 bases matching TRBD1. Germline V gene sequence: CDR1 MDHEN, CDR2 SYDVKM. V lost 6 bases and J lost 1; bases outside the gene matches: 8. The CDR3 is made up of 15 amino acids. The CDR3 here is CASRPTGKRQETQYF. In DNA, the CDR3 is TGTGCCAGCAGACCGACAGGGAAGCGCCAAGAGACCCAGTACTTC.

The CDR3 DNA follows: TGTGCCAGCAGCTCCCGGGACCCGGAACGGGACAGCGGGTGGGAAAAACTGTTTTTT. It yields the protein CASSSRDPERDSGWEKLFF. This rearrangement joins TRBV5-6 to TRBJ1-4; 7 nucleotides line up with TRBD1. CDR1 SGHDT and CDR2 YYEEEE come from the germline V gene. Losses at the gene ends were 3 bases for V and 8 bases for J; bases not matched to a gene: 22. The CDR3 consists of 19 residues.

The genes are TRBV6-5 and TRBJ2-5, with unresolved D. Germline lookup yields CDR1 MNHEY and CDR2 SVGAGI. With 4 bases removed from V and 5 bases from J, the gap between germline ends came to 8 bases. The CDR3 loop spans 12 amino acids. The CDR3 DNA reads TGTGCCAGCAGTTCCCTTGGGGAGACCCAGTACTTC. The encoded protein is CASSSLGETQYF.

The chain joins TRBV5-6 to TRBJ1-1; D is uncertain. The germline gives CDR1 SGHDT, CDR2 YYEEEE. This CDR3 comprises 12 residues. Between the trimmed V and J ends, which lost 0 bases and 10 bases, there was a span of 10 bases. The CDR3 sequence: CASSLGGGRAFF. The DNA of the CDR3 is TGTGCCAGCAGCTTGGGTGGAGGTAGAGCTTTCTTT. Full variable domain (missing parts from reference TRBV5-6 and TRBJ1-1): DAGVTQSPTHLIKTRGQQVTLRCSPKSGHDTVSWYQQALGQGPQFIFQYYEEEERQRGNFPDRFSGHQFPNYSSELNVNALLLGDSALYLCASSLGGGRAFFGQGTRLTVV.

The gene calls are TRBV5-1 and TRBJ2-2, with D possibly TRBD1 on 5 matching bases. V was pared by 5 bases and J by 0 bases, with 8 bases between. The CDR3 extends over 14 amino acids. Germline V gene data show CDR1 as SGHRS and CDR2 as YFSETQ. The CDR3 DNA sequence: TGCGCCAGCAGTAACAGGACGAACACCGGGGAGCTGTTTTTT. Translated: CASSNRTNTGELFF.

V usage is TRBV10-3 and J usage is TRBJ2-2; 9 bases agree with TRBD2. From germline, CDR1 is ENHRY and CDR2 SYGVKD. CDR3 size: 15 residues. J lost 4 bases, V lost 1 base, and 1 base had no gene match. The CDR3 loop reads CAISELLAGTGELFF. In DNA form, the CDR3 reads TGTGCCATCAGTGAGTTACTAGCGGGCACCGGGGAGCTGTTTTTT.

The V and J genes are TRBV7-9 and TRBJ2-3; D is possibly TRBD1 or TRBD2 (5 bases each). This CDR3 region has 15 residues. Trimming removed 5 bases at V and 1 base at J, with 13 bases between. Germline V CDR1 and CDR2: SEHNR, FQNEAQ (reference sequence). Here the CDR3 reads CASSSIRDGTDTQYF. CDR3 in DNA: TGTGCCAGCAGCAGTATTCGGGACGGCACAGATACGCAGTATTTT.

The chain recombines TRBV7-9 with TRBJ2-1; 8 bases align to TRBD1. Per the germline V gene, CDR1 is SEHNR and CDR2 is FQNEAQ (reference sequence). This CDR3 region has 17 residues. Germline trimming cut 4 bases from V and 0 bases from J; bases unmatched to any gene: 8. The CDR3 DNA sequence: TGTGCCAGCAGCTCACTGGGGCAGGGGGCCTCCTACAATGAGCAGTTCTTC. Amino acid sequence: CASSSLGQGASYNEQFF.

The V call is TRBV11-3, the J call TRBJ2-2; D is unresolved. This CDR3 region has 13 residues. The germline V gene has CDR1 SGHNT and CDR2 YENEEA. Trimming cost V 0 bases and J 12 bases, with 11 bases left between them. The CDR3 sequence: CASSLESSSKLFF. The DNA of the CDR3 is TGTGCCAGCAGCTTAGAATCAAGTTCCAAGCTGTTTTTT.

This rearrangement joins TRBV10-2 to TRBJ2-7; D is undetermined. The CDR3 spans 14 residues. Germline values: CDR1 WSHSY, CDR2 SAAADI. The V gene lost 2 bases and the J gene lost 1 base, with 9 bases spanning the gap. The CDR3, as DNA: TGCGCCAGCAGTGAGGGTCTAGAATCCTACGAGCAGTACTTC. Residues: CASSEGLESYEQYF.

The chain has TRBV5-6 and TRBJ2-7; 9 bases line up with TRBD2. CDR1 SGHDT and CDR2 YYEEEE come from the germline V gene. The CDR3 has 16 residues. The ends lost 3 bases at V and 0 bases at J; junction bases unmatched: 7. DNA of the CDR3: TGTGCCAGCAGCTCTAGCGGGGCCCGGCGCTCCTACGAGCAGTACTTC. It specifies CASSSSGARRSYEQYF. Full variable domain (remainder filled in from reference TRBV5-6 and TRBJ2-7): DAGVTQSPTHLIKTRGQQVTLRCSPKSGHDTVSWYQQALGQGPQFIFQYYEEEERQRGNFPDRFSGHQFPNYSSELNVNALLLGDSALYLCASSSSGARRSYEQYFGPGTRLTVT.

By share, this clone counts as medium-sized. The chain couples TRBV14 to TRBJ2-2, with no clear D. Germline lookup yields CDR1 SGHDN and CDR2 FVKESK. The CDR3 covers 14 residues. The V end was cut by 6 bases, the J end by 0 bases, with 8 bases between. CDR3 nucleotide sequence: TGTGCCAGCAGGCTAGAAGCGAACACCGGGGAGCTGTTTTTT. This sequence encodes CASRLEANTGELFF.

This chain links TRBV9 with TRBJ2-1; 7 nucleotides match TRBD2. The junction had 5 bases not matched to a gene; V was cut back by 4 bases and J by 4 bases. Germline loops: CDR1 SGDLS, CDR2 YYNGEE. This CDR3 contains 14 residues. The CDR3 DNA reads as TGTGCCAGCAGCCCTAGCGGACCTTACAATGAGCAGTTCTTC. Its protein product is CASSPSGPYNEQFF.

The table lists this clone with a few counts. The chain links TRBV7-9 to TRBJ1-2; 10 nucleotides align to TRBD1. Germline CDR1 and CDR2: SEHNR and FQNEAQ (reference sequence). The CDR3 length is 13 residues. V was pared by 8 bases and J by 6 bases, with 6 bases of the junction left unmatched. The chain's CDR3 is CASGDRGFHGYTF. The CDR3 region has the DNA TGTGCCAGCGGGGACAGGGGATTTCATGGCTACACCTTC.

The rearrangement links TRBV13 to TRBJ2-7, with D hard to call. V lost 2 bases to trimming and J lost 6 bases, with 5 bases between them. CDR3 length: 11 amino acids. The germline CDR1 and CDR2 sequences are PRHDT and FYEKMQ (reference sequence). The CDR3 protein is CASSLIGEQYF. For the CDR3, the DNA is TGTGCCAGCAGCTTAATAGGCGAGCAGTACTTC.

The CDR3 sequence is CASSRQGTADTQYF. DNA of the CDR3: TGTGCCAGCAGCCGACAGGGGACAGCAGATACGCAGTATTTT. J is TRBJ2-3 and V is TRBV11-2, with 8 bases that match TRBD1. This CDR3 has 14 residues. The V gene's germline CDR1 is SGHAT and CDR2 FQNNGV. The trim removed 5 bases at V and 4 bases at J, leaving 5 bases unmatched.

For the CDR3, the DNA is TGCGCCAGCAGCCAAGAGTCGGTC. Its protein is CASSQESV. The J gene is TRBJ2-7, the V gene TRBV4-1; D remains ambiguous. CDR3 length: 8 amino acids. Germline V lookup: CDR1 MGHRA, CDR2 YSYEKL.

The chain employs TRBV28 and TRBJ1-4; D gene unclear. Germline values: CDR1 MDHEN, CDR2 SYDVKM. The CDR3 loop spans 13 amino acids. Trimming left V 8 bases short and J 0 bases short, with 7 bases between. Here the CDR3 DNA reads TGTGCCAGCCAAGATGCAACTAATGAAAAACTGTTTTTT. It encodes CASQDATNEKLFF.

The chain is built from TRBV2 and TRBJ2-1, with D tentatively TRBD1 (6 bases). In germline, CDR1 is SNHLY, CDR2 FYNNEI. Trimming cost V 0 bases and J 7 bases, with 13 bases left between them. There are 15 residues in the CDR3. Here the CDR3 reads CASSEAREGENEQFF. The CDR3 nucleotides read TGTGCCAGCAGTGAAGCGCGAGAGGGGGAAAATGAGCAGTTCTTC.

CDR3 in amino acids: CASSPLAGAGTGELFF. In nucleotides, the CDR3 is TGTGCCAGCAGCCCGCTAGCGGGGGCGGGGACCGGGGAGCTGTTTTTT. The chain couples TRBV28 to TRBJ2-2, with 10 bases fitting TRBD2. In germline, CDR1 is MDHEN, CDR2 SYDVKM. The length of the CDR3 is 16 residues. J lost 5 bases, V lost 6 bases, and 9 bases had no gene match.